This entry lists 20 T cell receptor beta chains sequenced from one sample in a study of T cell responses to AZD1222 COVID-19 vaccine. Clones were read by immunoSEQ multiplex PCR, and TCRdb kept only the in-frame ones, dropping some. In the table there are about 74,000 clones, more than 85% of which are singletons. The specimen comprised peripheral blood, sampled 28 days after the second AZD1222 dose. The origin of the receptors is an adult who received the AZD1222 COVID-19 vaccine.

V is TRBV6-5 and J is TRBJ1-1, with D hard to call. V lost 7 bases and J lost 4, with 13 bases in between. The CDR3 covers 13 residues. Germline V gene sequence: CDR1 MNHEY, CDR2 SVGAGI. CDR3 bases: TGTGCCAGCATGAGGGAAAGAGGCACTGAAGCTTTCTTT. It encodes CASMRERGTEAFF.

This sequence joins TRBV28 and TRBJ2-1; the match to TRBD1 covers 10 bases. This CDR3 contains 17 residues. Per the germline V gene, CDR1 is MDHEN and CDR2 is SYDVKM. The trim removed 10 bases at V and 6 bases at J, leaving 18 bases unmatched. The CDR3 protein is CATIPRTGTGVRNEQFF. The CDR3 DNA is TGTGCCACCATCCCCCGTACCGGGACAGGGGTTCGCAATGAGCAGTTCTTC.

V gene TRBV7-2 combines with J gene TRBJ2-1; 11 positions match TRBD2. The germline CDR1 and CDR2 sequences are SGHTA and FQGNSA. Germline trimming cut 4 bases from V and 9 bases from J; bases unmatched to any gene: 8. There are 15 residues in the CDR3. Written as DNA, the CDR3 is TGTGCCAGCAGCTCAGGTATTAGCGGGGGGGGTGAGCAGTTCTTC. Its translation is CASSSGISGGGEQFF.

This rearrangement joins TRBV19 to TRBJ2-7, with D tentatively TRBD1 or TRBD2 (5 bases each). Trimming pared 6 bases from V and 5 bases from J, leaving 17 bases between. This CDR3 comprises 14 residues. Germline V CDR1 and CDR2: LNHDA, SQIVND (reference sequence). CDR3 sequence: CASRAQGPSDEQYF. CDR3 in DNA: TGTGCCAGTAGGGCTCAGGGACCCAGTGACGAGCAGTACTTC.

This clone showed up just once. This chain connects TRBV7-3 to TRBJ2-2; TRBD2 matches at 7 bases. The CDR3 extends over 15 amino acids. V was clipped by 1 base and J by 6 bases; unmatched bases: 5. CDR1 and CDR2 from the germline V gene are SGHTA and FQGTGA. The CDR3 DNA sequence: TGTGCCAGCAGCTTAATGGGGGGGTCCCCCGGGGAGCTGTTTTTT. Protein sequence: CASSLMGGSPGELFF.

The chain carries TRBV5-1 and TRBJ2-7; possible D gene TRBD1, 6 bases. V lost 7 bases and J lost 2, with 13 bases in between. Germline-derived CDR1 and CDR2 are SGHRS and YFSETQ. This CDR3 is built from 13 residues. The DNA for the CDR3 is TGCGCCAGCGCTCAGGACAGACCCTACGAGCAGTACTTC. This encodes CASAQDRPYEQYF.

Only one count was recorded for this clone. This rearrangement joins TRBV12-3 or TRBV12-4 to TRBJ1-1; D call uncertain. V lost 3 bases, J lost 3 bases, and 5 bases lay in between. The CDR3 is 12 amino acids. The CDR3 DNA sequence: TGTGCCAGCAGTTTTGCAGACACTGAAGCTTTCTTT. It is translated as CASSFADTEAFF.

The chain employs TRBV12-3 or TRBV12-4 and TRBJ2-7, with 9 bases identical to TRBD2. The CDR3 runs to 13 residues. V shed 3 bases and J 4 bases; nucleotides not matched to a gene: 1. CDR3 residues: CASSLTSGYEQYF. CDR3 DNA sequence: TGTGCCAGCAGTTTGACTAGCGGATACGAGCAGTACTTC.

This chain uses TRBV19 with TRBJ2-6, with D possibly TRBD1 on 5 matching bases. Looked up from germline, CDR1 is LNHDA and CDR2 is SQIVND (reference sequence). CDR3 length: 15 residues. Trimming shortened V by 5 bases and J by 1 base, and 9 bases separated the two germline ends. CDR3 in amino acids: CASSSRVSGANVLTF. In DNA, the CDR3 is TGTGCCAGTAGTTCCAGGGTTTCTGGGGCCAACGTCCTGACTTTC.

This rearrangement joins TRBV4-1 to TRBJ2-1; 7 nucleotides match TRBD2. J was trimmed by 0 bases and V by 0 bases; bases with no gene match: 2. The CDR3 length is 16 residues. The germline gives CDR1 MGHRA, CDR2 YSYEKL. This chain's CDR3 is CASSQDERGSYNEQFF. The DNA of the CDR3 is TGCGCCAGCAGCCAAGACGAGCGGGGCTCCTACAATGAGCAGTTCTTC.

The chain is built from TRBV6-1 and TRBJ1-1; D not certain. The CDR3 length is 13 residues. V was cut by 0 bases and J by 8 bases, with 10 bases left in between. Germline lookup yields CDR1 MNHNS and CDR2 SASEGT. CDR3 DNA: TGTGCCAGCAGTGAAGCGCTGGCTTTAGAAGCTTTCTTT. It yields the protein CASSEALALEAFF.

A few counts support this clone. This chain joins TRBV28 and TRBJ2-7, with D perhaps matching TRBD2 (5 bases). CDR1 and CDR2 (germline): MDHEN, SYDVKM. The CDR3 is 12 residues long. Trimming removed 7 bases at V and 3 bases at J, with 10 bases between. The CDR3 here is CASTGRGYEQYF. For the CDR3, the DNA is TGTGCCAGCACGGGCCGGGGCTACGAGCAGTACTTC.

The rearrangement joins TRBV11-2 to TRBJ1-3; D uncertain. Germline V gene data show CDR1 as SGHAT and CDR2 as FQNNGV. With 5 bases removed from V and 0 bases from J, the gap between germline ends came to 11 bases. The CDR3 totals 15 residues. CDR3 sequence: CASSSTWASGNTIYF. The CDR3 nucleotides are TGTGCCAGCAGCAGTACTTGGGCCTCTGGAAACACCATATATTTT. Together with reference TRBV11-2 and TRBJ1-3, the CDR3 gives the full variable domain: EAGVAQSPRYKIIEKRQSVAFWCNPISGHATLYWYQQILGQGPKLLIQFQNNGVVDDSQLPKDRFSAERLKGVDSTLKIQPAKLEDSAVYLCASSSTWASGNTIYFGEGSWLTVV.

The chain has TRBV28 and TRBJ2-3; 7 nucleotides agree with TRBD2. Germline V gene data show CDR1 as MDHEN and CDR2 as SYDVKM. The junction had 4 bases not matched to a gene; V was cut back by 10 bases and J by 0 bases. This CDR3 spans 13 amino acids. The CDR3 region has the DNA TGTGCCATTGGAGCGGGAAGCACAGATACGCAGTATTTT. It specifies CAIGAGSTDTQYF.

This clone has just a few counts. The chain uses TRBV12-3 or TRBV12-4 and TRBJ1-5, with D hard to call. Trimming stripped 2 bases from V and 5 bases from J, with 7 bases between. The CDR3 sequence is 13 residues long. Written as DNA, the CDR3 is TGTGCCAGCAGTTTATGGGGAGATCAGCCCCAGCATTTT. Translated: CASSLWGDQPQHF.

The chain has TRBV2 and TRBJ1-1; no reliable D call. Per germline, CDR1 SNHLY and CDR2 FYNNEI. The CDR3 runs to 13 residues. The V gene lost 3 bases and the J gene lost 1 base, with 6 bases spanning the gap. The CDR3 here is CASSDWPNTEAFF. Written as DNA, the CDR3 is TGTGCCAGCAGTGACTGGCCGAACACTGAAGCTTTCTTT.

The chain links TRBV27 to TRBJ2-1; 12 bases are a match to TRBD1. The CDR3 runs 14 residues. The germline V gene has CDR1 MNHEY and CDR2 SMNVEV (reference sequence). V trimming: 4 bases; J trimming: 8 bases; junction bases outside the gene matches: 3. Here the CDR3 DNA reads TGTGCCAGCAGTTCGGGACAGGGGGCCCATGAGCAGTTCTTC. The encoded protein is CASSSGQGAHEQFF.

The chain is built from TRBV28 and TRBJ2-7; no reliable D call. Germline loops: CDR1 MDHEN, CDR2 SYDVKM. This CDR3 contains 15 residues. Trimming took 10 bases from V and 6 from J, leaving 25 bases between them. The CDR3 DNA reads TGTGCCACAACCTATCGCCGGGTACTCTCCCTCGAGCAGTACTTC. Its protein product is CATTYRRVLSLEQYF.

This sequence joins TRBV27 and TRBJ2-7; TRBD1 is a possible D gene (6 bases). Germline CDR1 MNHEY, CDR2 SMNVEV (reference sequence). Deletions cut 3 bases from V and 5 bases from J, with 14 bases between. The CDR3 loop spans 14 amino acids. The CDR3 loop is CASSFRGTRNEQYF. In DNA form, the CDR3 reads TGTGCCAGCAGTTTCAGGGGAACTAGGAACGAGCAGTACTTC.

The J gene is TRBJ2-7, the V gene TRBV6-5; a weak D match, TRBD1 (6 bases). Germline CDR1 reads MNHEY; CDR2 reads SVGAGI. Deletions cut 8 bases from V and 1 base from J, with 15 bases between. The CDR3 totals 14 residues. This CDR3 is CASLRQGFSYEQYF. The CDR3 bases are TGTGCCAGCCTTAGGCAGGGGTTTTCCTACGAGCAGTACTTC.